These 22 T cell receptor beta chains were all obtained from the same sample, sequenced in a study of T cell repertoires in cytomegalovirus infection. Each CDR3 protein is one row after TCRdb ran MiXCR on the reads. Altogether about 530,000 distinct CDR3 sequences are present, about 25% being singletons, with the ten largest covering approximately 13%. Sequenced input: PBMCs. These receptors all stem from a human donor in good health (CMV status not recorded). Some clones in this sample may be carry-over from other donors' samples.

The chain combines TRBV30 with TRBJ2-3; D tentatively fits TRBD1 or TRBD2 (5 bases each). The CDR3 runs 14 residues. The V gene lost 5 bases and the J gene lost 1 base, with 13 bases spanning the gap. Germline V gene data show CDR1 as GTSNPN and CDR2 as SVGIG (reference sequence). CDR3 sequence (DNA): TGTGCCTGGGACCGGGACGGAGGCACAGATACGCAGTATTTT. Its protein product is CAWDRDGGTDTQYF. Drawing the rest from reference TRBV30 and TRBJ2-3, the complete variable domain is SQTIHQWPATLVQPVGSPLSLECTVEGTSNPNLYWYRQAAGRGLQLLFYSVGIGQISSEVPQNLSASRPQDRQFILSSKKLLLSDSGFYLCAWDRDGGTDTQYFGPGTRLTVL.

The V call is TRBV6-2 or TRBV6-3, the J call TRBJ2-3; 11 positions agree with TRBD2. Trimming cost V 8 bases and J 4 bases; bases outside gene matches: 8. Germline CDR1 MNHEY, CDR2 SVGEGT. This CDR3 is built from 15 residues. CDR3 in DNA: TGTGCCAGCCAAACTAGCGGGAGAGCCCCAGATACGCAGTATTTT. It translates to CASQTSGRAPDTQYF.

This clonotype came up many times. This chain uses TRBV7-2 with TRBJ2-1; tentatively, D is TRBD2 (6 bases). CDR3 length: 17 residues. Germline V gene lookup returns CDR1 SGHTA and CDR2 FQGNSA. V lost 3 bases and J lost 1, with 16 bases in between. Here the CDR3 DNA reads TGTGCCAGCAGCTTGGCTGGAGTCGGGAGTTCCTACAATGAGCAGTTCTTC. Translating it yields CASSLAGVGSSYNEQFF.

This clonotype was detected a few times. This chain connects TRBV7-3 to TRBJ1-1, with 7 positions matching TRBD1. The CDR3 is made up of 16 amino acids. Germline values: CDR1 SGHTA, CDR2 FQGTGA. V shed 1 base, J shed 1 base, and the junction held 6 bases outside the gene matches. The CDR3 region is CASSLNSRGTNTEAFF. The CDR3 nucleotides are TGTGCCAGCAGCTTAAATAGCAGGGGGACGAACACTGAAGCTTTCTTT.

The chain recombines TRBV4-1 with TRBJ1-1; D remains unclear. Germline values: CDR1 MGHRA, CDR2 YSYEKL. The germline V and J ends were trimmed by 1 base and 9 bases, with 12 bases remaining between them. This CDR3 has 13 residues. In DNA, the CDR3 is TGCGCCAGCAGCCAAGTGGATCTCCCCAAAGCTTTCTTT. This gives the protein CASSQVDLPKAFF.

This chain joins TRBV6-2 or TRBV6-3 and TRBJ2-7; 7 bases are shared with TRBD2. The CDR3 sequence is 13 residues long. After removal of 10 bases from V and 0 bases from J, the junction contained 6 bases not matched to a gene. Germline-derived CDR1 and CDR2 are MNHEY and SVGEGT. CDR3 in DNA: TGTGCCACCCGGGACTATACCTCCTACGAGCAGTACGTC. As protein: CATRDYTSYEQYV.

This clonotype was detected a few times. The V gene is TRBV7-2, the J gene TRBJ2-3; 7 nucleotides match TRBD2. This CDR3 spans 16 amino acids. After removal of 0 bases from V and 1 base from J, the junction contained 4 bases not matched to a gene. CDR1 and CDR2 (germline): SGHTA, FQGNSA. The CDR3 DNA reads TGTGCCAGCAGCTTAGCGATCAGCGGGGGCACAGATACGCAGTATTTT. This codes for CASSLAISGGTDTQYF.

There are a few counts of this clonotype. V usage is TRBV6-2 or TRBV6-3 and J usage is TRBJ1-2; D possibly corresponds to TRBD1 (5 bases). In germline, CDR1 is MNHEY, CDR2 SVGEGT. This CDR3 region has 14 residues. Between the trimmed V and J ends, which lost 2 bases and 6 bases, there was a span of 13 bases. The CDR3 DNA follows: TGTGCCAGCAGTTACCCGGCAGGGATAAATGGCTACACCTTC. It yields the protein CASSYPAGINGYTF.

This chain connects TRBV6-5 to TRBJ2-2; tentatively, D is TRBD1 (5 bases). The germline V and J ends were trimmed by 5 bases and 6 bases, with 13 bases remaining between them. This CDR3 comprises 14 residues. In germline, CDR1 is MNHEY, CDR2 SVGAGI. The CDR3 is CASSRQRTPGELFF. For the CDR3, the DNA is TGTGCCAGCAGTCGACAGAGAACTCCCGGGGAGCTGTTTTTT.

The table lists this clonotype with a few counts. The chain recombines TRBV4-1 with TRBJ2-7; TRBD1 might be the D (6 bases). From germline, CDR1 is MGHRA and CDR2 YSYEKL. Deletions cut 11 bases from V and 4 bases from J, with 15 bases between. The CDR3 is made up of 12 amino acids. CDR3: CAQRWGHYEQYV. CDR3 coding DNA: TGCGCCCAGCGTTGGGGACATTACGAGCAGTACGTC.

This clonotype was detected many times. This chain joins TRBV7-2 and TRBJ2-1; D might be TRBD2 (5 bases). This CDR3 comprises 16 residues. V gave up 6 bases and J gave up 5 bases, with 20 bases separating them. Germline V CDR1 and CDR2: SGHTA, FQGNSA. As DNA, the CDR3 is TGTGCCAGCAGGCATCCAGAGGGAGTTTGGGACAATGAGCAGTTCTTC. This encodes CASRHPEGVWDNEQFF.

This clonotype was detected many times. V is TRBV28 and J is TRBJ1-5; 7 bases match TRBD1. The CDR3 consists of 19 residues. Germline trimming cut 5 bases from V and 3 bases from J; bases unmatched to any gene: 19. The germline gives CDR1 MDHEN, CDR2 SYDVKM. This CDR3 is CASSPLNRGWWEDNQPQHF. As DNA, the CDR3 is TGTGCCAGCAGTCCACTCAACAGGGGTTGGTGGGAGGACAATCAGCCCCAGCATTTT.

The chain joins TRBV2 to TRBJ1-6; 8 bases are shared with TRBD1. Germline V lookup: CDR1 SNHLY, CDR2 FYNNEI. The V segment lost 4 bases and the J segment 7 bases; nucleotides outside the gene matches: 6. CDR3 length: 15 amino acids. CDR3 coding DNA: TGTGCCAGCAGTGCTCCAGGGGGCAGCAATTCACCCCTCCACTTT. Its translation: CASSAPGGSNSPLHF. The full variable domain, completed using reference TRBV2 and TRBJ1-6, is EPEVTQTPSHQVTQMGQEVILRCVPISNHLYFYWYRQILGQKVEFLVSFYNNEISEKSEIFDDQFSVERPDGSNFTLKIRSTKLEDSAMYFCASSAPGGSNSPLHFGNGTRLTVT.

This chain's CDR3 is CATSLDRGDGANVLTF. In DNA form, the CDR3 reads TGTGCCACCTCCCTTGACAGGGGTGATGGGGCCAACGTCCTGACTTTC. This rearrangement joins TRBV6-2 or TRBV6-3 to TRBJ2-6, with 8 nucleotides matching TRBD1. CDR3 length equals 16 residues. Trimming took 10 bases from V and 3 from J; bases not matched to a gene: 11. Germline loops: CDR1 MNHEY, CDR2 SVGEGT.

The sample holds many counts of this clonotype. V usage is TRBV29-1 and J usage is TRBJ2-1; 10 nucleotides line up with TRBD1. The germline gives CDR1 SQVTM, CDR2 ANQGSEA. The junction had 4 bases not matched to a gene; V was cut back by 7 bases and J by 1 base. The CDR3 runs to 14 residues. The DNA of the CDR3 is TGCAGCGCCATGGGACAGGGGTCCTACAATGAGCAGTTCTTC. It is translated as CSAMGQGSYNEQFF.

This clonotype was seen repeatedly, ten times or more. This chain links TRBV14 with TRBJ1-6, with no clear D. The CDR3 has 14 residues. V lost 0 bases and J 7 bases, leaving 7 bases between the germline ends. Germline CDR1 and CDR2: SGHDN and FVKESK. CDR3 sequence reads: CASSQDMANSPLHF. Written as DNA, the CDR3 is TGTGCCAGCAGCCAAGACATGGCCAATTCACCCCTCCACTTT.

A remark on this clonotype: A much larger clone differs from this one at a single base, so this may be a read error. The J gene is TRBJ1-5, the V gene TRBV7-6, with 7 bases identical to TRBD1. Looked up from germline, CDR1 is SGHVS and CDR2 is FNYEAQ. This CDR3 contains 13 residues. Written as DNA, the CDR3 is TGTGCCAACAGCTTGACAGGGACTCAGCCCCAGCATTTT. Its protein product is CANSLTGTQPQHF.

In its sample, this clonotype was seen a few times. The chain links TRBV7-9 to TRBJ1-5; D is possibly TRBD1 (6 bases). This CDR3 comprises 15 residues. Germline V gene sequence: CDR1 SEHNR, CDR2 FQNEAQ (reference sequence). Trimming took off 5 bases at V and 7 bases at J, with 18 bases between the two ends. CDR3 sequence reads: CASSPGRTAPQPQHF. CDR3 nucleotides: TGTGCCAGCAGCCCCGGGAGGACAGCCCCCCAGCCCCAGCATTTT.

V gene TRBV5-1 combines with J gene TRBJ1-2, with D possibly being TRBD1 (5 bases). CDR3 length equals 14 residues. CDR1 is SGHRS and CDR2 is YFSETQ in the germline V gene. With 4 bases removed from V and 0 bases from J, the gap between germline ends came to 10 bases. CDR3 region: CASSLRQTNYGYTF. For the CDR3, the DNA is TGCGCCAGCAGCCTCCGACAGACTAACTATGGCTACACCTTC.

There are a few counts of this clonotype. The chain uses TRBV7-2 and TRBJ2-7; the D gene is possibly TRBD1 (6 bases). The V and J ends lost 0 bases and 5 bases respectively, with 14 bases between them. In germline, CDR1 is SGHTA, CDR2 FQGNSA. The CDR3 length is 15 residues. The CDR3, as DNA: TGTGCCAGCAGCTTAGCAGGGCAGGGGATCCACGAGCAGTACTTC. This encodes CASSLAGQGIHEQYF.

The gene calls are TRBV24-1 and TRBJ1-2; the D is unclear. Trimming removed 4 bases at V and 6 bases at J, with 8 bases between. The CDR3 has 12 residues. Germline assignment: CDR1 KGHDR and CDR2 SFDVKD. CDR3: CATSESGDGYTF. In DNA form, the CDR3 reads TGTGCCACCAGTGAATCAGGAGATGGCTACACCTTC.

The V call is TRBV20-1, the J call TRBJ2-5; no firm D call. Trimming took 5 bases from V and 2 from J, leaving 3 bases between them. CDR3 size: 10 residues. Germline values: CDR1 DFQATT, CDR2 SNEGSKA (reference sequence). The CDR3 DNA sequence: TGCAGTGCTGCACAAGAGACCCAGTACTTC. Translation gives CSAAQETQYF.